The 25 T cell receptor beta chains presented below share a single source sample, sequenced in a study of shared clonotypes between healthy human individuals. This table comes from immunoSEQ multiplex PCR, and its TCRdb copy is limited to in-frame clones, with some not included. The sample includes about 680,000 clones, around 73% of them seen just once. The source material was memory CD4+ T cells sorted from blood. Subset meaning: CD45RA-negative fraction. These receptors originate from a woman in her thirties in good health.

This clone has at least ten counts. This chain connects TRBV15 to TRBJ2-4; 8 bases line up with TRBD1. Germline loops: CDR1 LNHNV, CDR2 YYDKDF (reference sequence). The CDR3 runs 15 residues. J lost 2 bases, V lost 4 bases, and 4 bases had no gene match. The CDR3 loop reads CATSTRTGTKNIQYF. The CDR3 nucleotides are TGTGCCACCAGCACTCGGACAGGGACCAAAAACATTCAGTACTTC.

The V and J genes are TRBV5-1 and TRBJ2-7; D remains ambiguous. The CDR3 is 13 amino acids. Trimming took off 0 bases at V and 6 bases at J, with 10 bases between the two ends. From germline, CDR1 is SGHRS and CDR2 YFSETQ. CDR3 DNA: TGCGCCAGCAGCTTGGTTCGCCAGACCGAGCAGTACTTC. Amino acids: CASSLVRQTEQYF. The full variable domain, with the rest looked up from reference TRBV5-1 and TRBJ2-7, is KAGVTQTPRYLIKTRGQQVTLSCSPISGHRSVSWYQQTPGQGLQFLFEYFSETQRNKGNFPGRFSGRQFSNSRSEMNVSTLELGDSALYLCASSLVRQTEQYFGPGTRLTVT.

The rearrangement links TRBV28 to TRBJ2-7; maybe TRBD2 (5 bases). The V end lost 3 bases, the J end lost 0 bases, and 9 bases lay between the germline ends. The CDR3 loop spans 14 amino acids. Germline V CDR1 and CDR2: MDHEN, SYDVKM. The CDR3 region is CASSFPAGSYEQYF. CDR3 sequence (DNA): TGTGCCAGCAGTTTCCCGGCGGGCTCCTACGAGCAGTACTTC.

This clone was picked up a small number of times. The V call is TRBV28, the J call TRBJ1-4; 7 bases are shared with TRBD1. The V gene end was trimmed by 2 bases and the J gene end by 4 bases; junction bases not matched to a gene: 7. The CDR3 extends over 16 amino acids. Germline-derived CDR1 and CDR2 are MDHEN and SYDVKM. The DNA for the CDR3 is TGTGCCAGCAGTTTACTGGGACAGCTCAATAATGAAAAACTGTTTTTT. This codes for CASSLLGQLNNEKLFF.

The genes are TRBV28 and TRBJ2-5, with D possibly matching TRBD1 (6 bases). Per the germline V gene, CDR1 is MDHEN and CDR2 is SYDVKM. The ends were cut back, 5 bases at V and 2 bases at J, with 12 bases in the middle. This CDR3 has 14 residues. The CDR3 bases are TGTGCCAGCAGTGCCCAGGGGACGCAAGAGACCCAGTACTTC. Amino acid sequence: CASSAQGTQETQYF.

As for this clone: The sample contains more than one DNA sequence encoding this CDR3. CDR3 sequence reads: CASSRQGGAYEQYF. The CDR3 nucleotides are TGTGCCAGCAGTCGGCAGGGTGGGGCCTACGAGCAGTACTTC. The chain recombines TRBV27 with TRBJ2-7, with D possibly matching TRBD1 (5 bases). The CDR3 runs to 14 residues. Deletions cut 5 bases from V and 2 bases from J, with 13 bases between. The V gene's germline CDR1 is MNHEY and CDR2 SMNVEV (reference sequence).

Of note for this clone: A much larger clone sits a single nucleotide away, making a read error possible. At the DNA level, this CDR3 is encoded by other sequences in the same sample as well. CDR3 DNA sequence: TGTGCCAGCAGCTTATGCCAGGGGGCTTGTGGCTACACCTTC. Residues: CASSLCQGACGYTF. The chain has TRBV28 and TRBJ1-2; 8 bases map to TRBD1. In germline, CDR1 is MDHEN, CDR2 SYDVKM. The CDR3 has 14 residues.

A note on this clone: Other nucleotide sequences from this sample produce the same CDR3. J is TRBJ1-6 and V is TRBV5-1; 7 positions match TRBD1. The CDR3 extends over 14 amino acids. Germline CDR1 reads SGHRS; CDR2 reads YFSETQ. Unmatched junction bases numbered 5, after V lost 4 bases and J lost 7 bases. The CDR3 protein is CASSEGTENSPLHF. Here the CDR3 DNA reads TGCGCCAGCAGCGAGGGGACAGAAAATTCACCCCTCCACTTT.

This clone was recorded at least ten times. The chain employs TRBV28 and TRBJ1-2, with no clear D. Deletions cut 3 bases from V and 5 bases from J, with 10 bases between. The CDR3 consists of 13 residues. Germline V CDR1 and CDR2: MDHEN, SYDVKM. CDR3 in DNA: TGTGCCAGCAGTTTGCCATTTGCTTATGGCTACACCTTC. Amino acid sequence: CASSLPFAYGYTF.

The chain links TRBV28 to TRBJ2-3; D not resolved. V was clipped by 6 bases and J by 2 bases, with 12 bases between them. CDR1 is MDHEN, CDR2 SYDVKM, per germline. The CDR3 contains 14 residues. CDR3 protein: CASSSPYPTDTQYF. Written as DNA, the CDR3 is TGTGCCAGCAGCTCCCCGTACCCCACAGATACGCAGTATTTT.

The count of this clone is one. V and J are TRBV29-1 and TRBJ2-1; D possibly uses TRBD1 or TRBD2 (5 bases each). There are 15 residues in the CDR3. Germline CDR1 and CDR2: SQVTM and ANQGSEA. V dropped 4 bases and J dropped 12 bases, with 25 bases sitting between them. The CDR3 reads CSVGGLGTAIIGQFF. The CDR3 DNA reads as TGCAGCGTTGGCGGACTCGGGACCGCGATTATCGGGCAGTTCTTC.

This clone came up once. The rearrangement joins TRBV7-9 to TRBJ1-3; D ambiguous. The length of the CDR3 is 15 residues. Trimming took 3 bases from V and 0 from J, leaving 9 bases between them. Germline values: CDR1 SEHNR, CDR2 FQNEAQ (reference sequence). In DNA, the CDR3 is TGTGCCAGCAGCTTGAAAGTGAGCTCTGGAAACACCATATATTTT. This sequence encodes CASSLKVSSGNTIYF.

This chain links TRBV6-6 with TRBJ1-4, with a tentative D call TRBD1 (5 bases). V gave up 5 bases and J gave up 5 bases, with 15 bases separating them. In germline, CDR1 is MNHNY, CDR2 SVGAGI (reference sequence). This CDR3 region has 15 residues. This chain's CDR3 is CASSDTGTPNEKLFF. The CDR3, as DNA: TGTGCCAGCAGTGACACCGGGACTCCAAATGAAAAACTGTTTTTT.

This chain uses TRBV6-6 with TRBJ2-7; possible D gene TRBD1, 6 bases. CDR3 size: 15 residues. Trimming took 5 bases from V and 7 from J, leaving 21 bases between them. The germline V gene encodes CDR1 MNHNY and CDR2 SVGAGI (reference sequence). As DNA, the CDR3 is TGTGCCAGCAGTCCCCGATCCGGACAGATCTGGGAGCAGTACTTC. Its protein product is CASSPRSGQIWEQYF.

This clone was detected only a few times. The gene calls are TRBV5-1 and TRBJ1-2; TRBD1 matches at 7 bases. This CDR3 contains 15 residues. The germline gives CDR1 SGHRS, CDR2 YFSETQ. Trimming removed 4 bases from V and 1 base from J; junction bases left unmatched: 7. The CDR3 loop is CASSPGDRDNYGYTF. CDR3 DNA: TGCGCCAGCAGCCCTGGTGACAGGGATAACTATGGCTACACCTTC.

V usage is TRBV11-2 and J usage is TRBJ1-1; D ambiguous. V lost 5 bases and J 0 bases, leaving 10 bases between the germline ends. This CDR3 is 14 amino acids long. The germline V gene has CDR1 SGHAT and CDR2 FQNNGV. CDR3 region: CASSQTQMNTEAFF. In nucleotides, the CDR3 is TGTGCCAGCAGCCAAACACAGATGAACACTGAAGCTTTCTTT.

CDR3 loop: CASRTSGRMGEQYF. The CDR3 DNA reads TGTGCCAGCAGAACTAGCGGGAGGATGGGGGAGCAGTACTTC. The V and J genes are TRBV6-1 and TRBJ2-7; 12 bases align to TRBD2. The CDR3 extends over 14 amino acids. Trimming took 6 bases from V and 7 from J; bases not matched to a gene: 7. Germline lookup yields CDR1 MNHNS and CDR2 SASEGT.

The V gene is TRBV6-1, the J gene TRBJ2-7, with a tentative D call TRBD2 (6 bases). V was shortened by 3 bases and J by 0 bases, with 27 bases between the two germline ends. CDR1 and CDR2 (germline): MNHNS, SASEGT. The CDR3 is 20 residues long. The DNA of the CDR3 is TGTGCCAGCAGTGATGGCCCTGGGCAGTGGGGAGGCTCCAGCTCCTACGAGCAGTACTTC. As protein: CASSDGPGQWGGSSSYEQYF.

This clone has ten or more counts. The chain links TRBV27 to TRBJ1-1; D call uncertain. V was cut by 0 bases and J by 7 bases, with 9 bases left in between. CDR3 length: 13 residues. Germline V gene lookup returns CDR1 MNHEY and CDR2 SMNVEV (reference sequence). The CDR3 loop is CASSLSFGSEAFF. The CDR3 nucleotides are TGTGCCAGCAGTTTATCCTTCGGCAGTGAAGCTTTCTTT.

CDR3 loop: CASSPGQRNYGYTF. The CDR3 region has the DNA TGTGCCAGCAGCCCAGGACAGCGGAACTATGGCTACACCTTC. The chain has TRBV27 and TRBJ1-2, with a tentative D call TRBD1 (6 bases). V was clipped by 6 bases and J by 2 bases, with 13 bases between them. This CDR3 has 14 residues. CDR1 is MNHEY, CDR2 SMNVEV, per germline (reference sequence).

This clone showed up just a few times. V usage is TRBV18 and J usage is TRBJ2-7; 9 nucleotides align to TRBD2. The germline V gene encodes CDR1 KGHSH and CDR2 LQKENI. This CDR3 has 13 amino acids. Losses at the gene ends were 6 bases for V and 6 bases for J; bases not matched to a gene: 6. DNA for the CDR3: TGTGCCAGCTCGTTGAGTAGCGGGAGCGAGCAGTACTTC. This gives the protein CASSLSSGSEQYF.

Notes on this clone: In the same sample, other DNA sequences code for this CDR3. V is TRBV19 and J is TRBJ2-7, with D unclear. CDR1 and CDR2 (germline): LNHDA, SQIVND (reference sequence). The V end was cut by 2 bases, the J end by 1 base, with 6 bases between. The CDR3 spans 13 residues. In DNA, the CDR3 is TGTGCCAGTAGTATATCCGGGTCCTACGAGCAGTACTTC. This codes for CASSISGSYEQYF. The entire variable domain, with the rest obtained from reference TRBV19 and TRBJ2-7, is as follows: DGGITQSPKYLFRKEGQNVTLSCEQNLNHDAMYWYRQDPGQGLRLIYYSQIVNDFQKGDIAEGYSVSREKKESFPLTVTSAQKNPTAFYLCASSISGSYEQYFGPGTRLTVT.

The genes are TRBV6-1 and TRBJ2-1; the match to TRBD2 covers 8 bases. V lost 7 bases to trimming and J lost 9 bases; unmatched junction nucleotides: 11. The CDR3 length is 14 residues. The V gene's germline CDR1 is MNHNS and CDR2 SASEGT. The CDR3 spells CASKEAGGAIEQFF. The CDR3 bases are TGTGCCAGCAAGGAGGCGGGAGGAGCCATTGAGCAGTTCTTC.

This rearrangement joins TRBV5-8 to TRBJ2-7; 8 bases match TRBD2. The CDR3 spans 15 residues. The germline V gene has CDR1 SGHTS and CDR2 YDEGEE. Losses at the gene ends were 2 bases for V and 5 bases for J; bases not matched to a gene: 9. CDR3 loop: CASSFTSSGNHEQYF. In nucleotides, the CDR3 is TGTGCCAGCAGCTTTACAAGTAGCGGGAACCACGAGCAGTACTTC.

V is TRBV28 and J is TRBJ2-7, with 13 bases aligning to TRBD2. The CDR3 is 14 amino acids. The germline V gene has CDR1 MDHEN and CDR2 SYDVKM. V gave up 6 bases and J gave up 4 bases; unmatched junction bases: 3. The CDR3 bases are TGTGCCAGCAGGGGACTAGCGGGGAAATACGAGCAGTACTTC. Translated, it gives CASRGLAGKYEQYF.